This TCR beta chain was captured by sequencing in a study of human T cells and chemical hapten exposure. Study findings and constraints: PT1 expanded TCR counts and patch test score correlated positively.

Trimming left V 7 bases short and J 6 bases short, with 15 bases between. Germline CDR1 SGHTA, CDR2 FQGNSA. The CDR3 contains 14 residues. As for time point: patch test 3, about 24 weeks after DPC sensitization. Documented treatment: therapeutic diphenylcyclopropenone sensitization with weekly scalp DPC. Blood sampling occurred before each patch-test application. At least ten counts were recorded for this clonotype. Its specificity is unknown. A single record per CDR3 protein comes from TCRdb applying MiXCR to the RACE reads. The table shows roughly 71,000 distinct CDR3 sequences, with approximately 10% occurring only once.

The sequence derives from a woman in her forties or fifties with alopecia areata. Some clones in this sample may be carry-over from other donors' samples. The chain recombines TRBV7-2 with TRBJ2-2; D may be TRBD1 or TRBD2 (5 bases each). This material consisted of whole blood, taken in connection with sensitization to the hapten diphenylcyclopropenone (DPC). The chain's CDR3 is CASIPGPQAGELFF. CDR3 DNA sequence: TGTGCCAGCATCCCGGGACCCCAAGCCGGGGAGCTGTTTTTT.